A selection of T cell receptor beta chains follows, all from one sample in a study of control samples from healthy donors and cancer patients. Assay: immunoSEQ multiplex PCR; the TCRdb copy retains only in-frame clones and omits some. Of 90,000 to 100,000 clones detected, around three quarters appear once; the ten largest clones hold roughly 10%. The sequenced material came from blood. The origin of the receptors is a woman aged 25 to 39 in good health. CDR3s include the opening cysteine and the closing phenylalanine or tryptophan.

length | V | CDR3
13 | TRBV19 | CASSIWRSGELFF
17 | TRBV7-8 | CASSLRAGTSSGNTIYF
12 | TRBV24-1 | CATPGQDNEQFF
14 | TRBV5-4 | CASSSGTDVYEQYF
15 | TRBV7-9 | CASSFRGLGNQPQHF
18 | TRBV7-2 | CASSSGGQFLGGAYEQYF
12 | TRBV12-3/TRBV12-4 | CASSLSPLAQYF
11 | TRBV5-8 | CASSAYPGYTF
15 | TRBV18 | CASSRERGQDYGYTF
14 | TRBV6-5 | CASSPSGGGYGYTF
16 | TRBV9 | CASSVGAGASQETQYF
15 | TRBV2 | CASTDFGTAAFGYTF
13 | TRBV20-1 | CSASPSTGRKLFF
18 | TRBV12-5 | CASGLTRGVARIYNEQFF
17 | TRBV4-3 | CASSQEPAGGLNEKLFF
16 | TRBV9 | CASSSAGVYSGNTIYF
11 | TRBV10-3 | CAIRQYSEAFF
13 | TRBV13 | CASSLDRRDEQYF
15 | TRBV2 | CASRETGAGANVLTF
17 | TRBV30 | CAWSVGSVGRMGEKLFF
16 | TRBV7-6 | CASSSRPFGTNEKLFF
16 | TRBV9 | CASSVGRVWGANVLTF
13 | TRBV29-1 | CSVDQGRDTEAFF
15 | TRBV15 | CATSRTGLAADEQYF
15 | TRBV5-8 | CASSLDGDSSYEQYF
14 | TRBV6-1 | CASRSSGGAVEQFF
14 | TRBV7-3 | CASSLLGGAYEQYF